This T cell receptor (beta chain) stems from a study of control samples from healthy donors and cancer patients. Points on this clone: The same CDR3 also results from other DNA sequences found in this sample.

Profiling relied on immunoSEQ multiplex PCR, and the TCRdb table lists in-frame clones only, not all of them. The table includes 150,000 to 200,000 clones, roughly 90% detected once. The CDR3 totals 13 residues. Per the germline V gene, CDR1 is MNHEY and CDR2 is SVGAGI. Trimming removed 0 bases from V and 5 bases from J, with 7 bases in between. The source material was blood. The sequence derives from a woman aged 50 to 60 in good health. V usage is TRBV6-5 and J usage is TRBJ1-1, with D possibly being TRBD1 (6 bases). The CDR3 sequence is CASSYSTGTEAFF. The CDR3 DNA sequence: TGTGCCAGCAGTTACTCCACAGGGACTGAAGCTTTCTTT.